This entry lists 29 T cell receptor beta chains sequenced from one sample in a study of long-term antiretroviral therapy in people with HIV (dated by TCRdb to between 2020 and 2023). The immunoSEQ hsTCRB v3.0 assay was used at survey level resolution for TRB variable region sequencing. TCRdb took over this immuneACCESS table, retaining in-frame rearrangements with V and J assigned. Such tables are incomplete; in checked studies, under half of the missing clones stem from an unresolved V gene, and the remainder is unexplained. The sample data list under 20,000 clones, and under 85% of these were observed just once. The ten largest clones add up to 11% of the sample. Sequenced material: unsorted PBMCs, taken 2.3 years after starting antiretroviral therapy. The receptors were gathered from a woman aged 40-49 years with HIV.

V and J are TRBV5-1 and TRBJ2-2; TRBD1 aligns across 7 bases. This CDR3 contains 17 residues. The trim removed 2 bases at V and 1 base at J, leaving 8 bases unmatched. Germline loops: CDR1 SGHRS, CDR2 YFSETQ. CDR3 region: CASSFYFDRENTGELFF. CDR3 nucleotides: TGCGCCAGCAGCTTCTACTTTGACAGGGAGAACACCGGGGAGCTGTTTTTT.

The chain joins TRBV5-8 to TRBJ2-3; the match to TRBD2 covers 10 bases. This CDR3 is built from 16 residues. Germline V lookup: CDR1 SGHTS, CDR2 YDEGEE. Trimming removed 8 bases from V and 0 bases from J; junction bases left unmatched: 9. CDR3 loop: CASKRGGSPSTDTQYF. The CDR3 DNA reads as TGTGCCAGTAAGCGGGGGGGCTCCCCTAGCACAGATACGCAGTATTTT. The full variable domain, its missing parts supplied by reference TRBV5-8 and TRBJ2-3, is EAGVTQSPTHLIKTRGQQATLRCSPISGHTSVYWYQQALGLGLQFLLWYDEGEERNRGNFPPRFSGRQFPNYSSELNVNALELEDSALYLCASKRGGSPSTDTQYFGPGTRLTVL.

This chain connects TRBV5-4 to TRBJ2-1, with 9 positions matching TRBD2. This CDR3 has 16 amino acids. The germline V gene has CDR1 SGHNT and CDR2 YYREEE (reference sequence). V trimming: 2 bases; J trimming: 4 bases; junction bases outside the gene matches: 7. The CDR3 DNA sequence: TGTGCCAGCAGCTTTCCCGGTAGCGGGAGTTACAATGAGCAGTTCTTC. It is translated as CASSFPGSGSYNEQFF. The full variable domain, completed using reference TRBV5-4 and TRBJ2-1, is ETGVTQSPTHLIKTRGQQVTLRCSSQSGHNTVSWYQQALGQGPQFIFQYYREEENGRGNFPPRFSGLQFPNYSSELNVNALELDDSALYLCASSFPGSGSYNEQFFGPGTRLTVL.

The V gene is TRBV7-8, the J gene TRBJ2-5; D unresolved. Germline V gene data show CDR1 as SGHVS and CDR2 as FQNEAQ. The V gene lost 1 base and the J gene lost 5 bases, with 8 bases spanning the gap. This CDR3 is built from 13 residues. For the CDR3, the DNA is TGTGCCAGCAGCTTAGGGTTCCGGGAGACCCAGTACTTC. It codes for CASSLGFRETQYF.

The chain couples TRBV21-1 to TRBJ1-1. TRBV21-1 is a known pseudogene. This CDR3 contains 14 residues. CDR3 sequence: CASLRDHMNTEAFF. Here the CDR3 DNA reads TGTGCCAGCTTGAGGGACCACATGAACACTGAAGCTTTCTTT.

This chain links TRBV4-1 with TRBJ1-5; weak D call: TRBD1 (6 bases). Germline V gene lookup returns CDR1 MGHRA and CDR2 YSYEKL. V lost 0 bases and J 7 bases, leaving 10 bases between the germline ends. The CDR3 sequence is 14 residues long. Here the CDR3 DNA reads TGCGCCAGCAGCCAAGATGGAGGGGGGCAGCCCCAGCATTTT. It specifies CASSQDGGGQPQHF.

The chain employs TRBV27 and TRBJ1-1; no reliable D call. Germline CDR1 MNHEY, CDR2 SMNVEV (reference sequence). V shed 1 base and J shed 1 base, with 10 bases lying between them. The CDR3 consists of 15 residues. The CDR3 DNA follows: TGTGCCAGCAGTTTATATGGGGTATGGAACACTGAAGCTTTCTTT. This encodes CASSLYGVWNTEAFF.

This clone appeared a few times. This chain links TRBV2 with TRBJ1-1, with D perhaps TRBD1 (6 bases). CDR3 size: 13 residues. V was pared by 0 bases and J by 7 bases, with 9 bases between. The germline V gene encodes CDR1 SNHLY and CDR2 FYNNEI. The CDR3 is CASSEAGGLEAFF. The CDR3, as DNA: TGTGCCAGCAGTGAAGCGGGGGGCCTTGAAGCTTTCTTT.

A note on this clone: At one end the junction does not follow the germline gene, possibly because of a read error. The chain carries TRBV5-4 and TRBJ1-1; D remains unclear. Germline lookup yields CDR1 SGHNT and CDR2 YYREEE (reference sequence). The CDR3 extends over 13 amino acids. The CDR3 region has the DNA TGTGCCAGCAGGTTGGATGGCTTGACTGAAGCTTTCTTT. It encodes CASRLDGLTEAFF.

The chain recombines TRBV27 with TRBJ2-3, with D tentatively TRBD1 or TRBD2 (5 bases each). CDR1 and CDR2 from the germline V gene are MNHEY and SMNVEV (reference sequence). With 0 bases removed from V and 3 bases from J, the gap between germline ends came to 13 bases. CDR3 length: 16 amino acids. This CDR3 reads CASSLSLGGVTDTQYF. The CDR3 coding sequence is TGTGCCAGCAGTTTATCCCTTGGGGGAGTGACAGATACGCAGTATTTT.

This rearrangement joins TRBV10-3 to TRBJ1-1; D is undetermined. The CDR3 sequence is 14 residues long. CDR1 and CDR2 from the germline V gene are ENHRY and SYGVKD. V dropped 5 bases and J dropped 2 bases, with 12 bases sitting between them. The CDR3 is CAISTDPHNTEAFF. The CDR3 DNA reads as TGTGCCATCAGTACCGACCCGCATAACACTGAAGCTTTCTTT.

The chain has TRBV4-1 and TRBJ2-3; no reliable D call. V shed 0 bases and J shed 0 bases, with 4 bases lying between them. Germline CDR1 and CDR2: MGHRA and YSYEKL. The CDR3 runs to 14 residues. CDR3 in DNA: TGCGCCAGCAGCCAAGATATTAGCACAGATACGCAGTATTTT. This codes for CASSQDISTDTQYF.

This clone came up once. The rearrangement joins TRBV6-1 to TRBJ1-1; possibly TRBD1 for D (5 bases). This CDR3 is 15 amino acids long. Trimming stripped 2 bases from V and 3 bases from J, with 13 bases between. Germline assignment: CDR1 MNHNS and CDR2 SASEGT. The CDR3 DNA follows: TGTGCCAGCAGTGAACCCGGGACTGCGGACACTGAAGCTTTCTTT. Residues: CASSEPGTADTEAFF.

The rearrangement uses TRBV4-2 and TRBJ1-2; the D is unclear. This CDR3 has 16 residues. The germline CDR1 and CDR2 sequences are LGHNA and YNFKEQ. Deletions cut 2 bases from V and 2 bases from J, with 15 bases between. CDR3 sequence: CASSQSTQSSNYGYTF. In DNA form, the CDR3 reads TGTGCCAGCAGCCAAAGCACTCAATCGTCCAACTATGGCTACACCTTC.

With respect to this clone: The junction differs from germline at one of its ends, possibly a read error. The rearrangement uses TRBV9 and TRBJ2-1, with D hard to call. The CDR3 length is 14 residues. Per the germline V gene, CDR1 is SGDLS and CDR2 is YYNGEE. The CDR3 protein is CASSVASPFTEQFF. The CDR3 DNA follows: TGTGCCAGCAGCGTAGCTTCACCTTTTACAGAGCAATTCTTC.

This clone occurred once. This chain uses TRBV28 with TRBJ1-5; D is ambiguous. This CDR3 has 13 residues. V shed 8 bases and J shed 2 bases, with 10 bases lying between them. Germline assignment: CDR1 MDHEN and CDR2 SYDVKM. The CDR3 DNA reads TGTGCCAGCTCAGATTATGGCAATCAGCCCCAGCATTTT. The encoded protein is CASSDYGNQPQHF. Supplemented by reference TRBV28 and TRBJ1-5, the full variable domain reads DVKVTQSSRYLVKRTGEKVFLECVQDMDHENMFWYRQDPGLGLRLIYFSYDVKMKEKGDIPEGYSVSREKKERFSLILESASTNQTSMYLCASSDYGNQPQHFGDGTRLSIL.

The chain employs TRBV7-2 and TRBJ2-3; 8 bases match TRBD1. With V trimmed by 3 bases and J by 4 bases, 3 bases remained unmatched. The CDR3 spans 14 residues. Per germline, CDR1 SGHTA and CDR2 FQGNSA. CDR3 nucleotides: TGTGCCAGCAGCTTCCAGACAGGGGCAGATACGCAGTATTTT. Translating it yields CASSFQTGADTQYF.

The J gene is TRBJ2-4, the V gene TRBV27, with a weak D call TRBD1 (5 bases). The germline gives CDR1 MNHEY, CDR2 SMNVEV (reference sequence). The CDR3 loop spans 15 amino acids. V lost 6 bases to trimming and J lost 0 bases, with 12 bases between them. For the CDR3, the DNA is TGTGCCAGCAGCCCATTGGGGCTAGCCAAAAACATTCAGTACTTC. Translation gives CASSPLGLAKNIQYF.

The rearrangement uses TRBV5-1 and TRBJ1-6; D is uncertain. Trimming left V 5 bases short and J 6 bases short, with 15 bases between. The germline CDR1 and CDR2 sequences are SGHRS and YFSETQ. CDR3 length: 15 amino acids. The CDR3 coding sequence is TGCGCCAGCAGTCTGACGGTGAATCCTAATTCACCCCTCCACTTT. Translating gives CASSLTVNPNSPLHF.

The CDR3 loop is CASSPRQINGYTF. The CDR3 region has the DNA TGTGCCAGCAGTCCAAGACAGATCAATGGCTACACCTTC. The chain joins TRBV2 to TRBJ1-2; possible D gene TRBD1, 5 bases. In germline, CDR1 is SNHLY, CDR2 FYNNEI. This CDR3 contains 13 residues. V dropped 5 bases and J dropped 6 bases, with 13 bases sitting between them.

This chain connects TRBV5-1 to TRBJ1-2; D not resolved. The ends were cut back, 0 bases at V and 2 bases at J, with 5 bases in the middle. CDR1 is SGHRS, CDR2 YFSETQ, per germline. The CDR3 contains 13 residues. Written as DNA, the CDR3 is TGCGCCAGCAGCTTGGCGGACAACTATGGCTACACCTTC. Its protein is CASSLADNYGYTF. The whole variable domain, remainder taken from reference TRBV5-1 and TRBJ1-2, is KAGVTQTPRYLIKTRGQQVTLSCSPISGHRSVSWYQQTPGQGLQFLFEYFSETQRNKGNFPGRFSGRQFSNSRSEMNVSTLELGDSALYLCASSLADNYGYTFGSGTRLTVV.

This clone was seen just once. The gene calls are TRBV10-3 and TRBJ2-7; TRBD1 agrees at 8 bases. V was pared by 6 bases and J by 5 bases, with 6 bases of the junction left unmatched. There are 13 residues in the CDR3. Germline values: CDR1 ENHRY, CDR2 SYGVKD. CDR3 residues: CAIRDRGEDEQYF. DNA of the CDR3: TGTGCCATCAGAGACAGGGGTGAGGACGAGCAGTACTTC.

This rearrangement joins TRBV10-2 to TRBJ1-5; D uncertain. Trimming shortened V by 0 bases and J by 3 bases, and 15 bases separated the two germline ends. This CDR3 region has 17 residues. Germline V lookup: CDR1 WSHSY, CDR2 SAAADI. CDR3 bases: TGCGCCAGCAGTGAGTCGCAGTGGAGGCAGCCCAATCAGCCCCAGCATTTT. Translated: CASSESQWRQPNQPQHF.

The chain uses TRBV15 and TRBJ2-2; D remains unclear. V was pared by 0 bases and J by 7 bases, with 18 bases between. The CDR3 consists of 17 residues. Germline lookup yields CDR1 LNHNV and CDR2 YYDKDF (reference sequence). The CDR3 DNA reads as TGTGCCACCAGCAGAGATATGTGGATCTCTCGAGACGGGGAGCTGTTTTTT. Its translation: CATSRDMWISRDGELFF.

This chain joins TRBV7-8 and TRBJ2-1; perhaps D is TRBD1 or TRBD2 (5 bases each). The V and J ends lost 1 base and 15 bases respectively, with 13 bases between them. The CDR3 runs to 12 residues. Germline CDR1 is SGHVS and CDR2 is FQNEAQ. CDR3 sequence (DNA): TGTGCCAGCAGCTTAGGCCTGGGGGAGTGGTTCTTC. Encoded protein: CASSLGLGEWFF.

This rearrangement joins TRBV11-2 to TRBJ2-4; no clear D gene. This CDR3 is built from 16 residues. V dropped 0 bases and J dropped 2 bases, with 11 bases sitting between them. Germline V gene sequence: CDR1 SGHAT, CDR2 FQNNGV. CDR3 loop: CASSLESYRTKNIQYF. In DNA, the CDR3 is TGTGCCAGCAGCTTAGAGAGTTATCGGACCAAAAACATTCAGTACTTC.

DNA of the CDR3: TGCGCCAGCAGCTTGATATCTTACGAGCAGTACTTC. Its protein is CASSLISYEQYF. V usage is TRBV5-1 and J usage is TRBJ2-7; D not resolved. Germline V gene sequence: CDR1 SGHRS, CDR2 YFSETQ. The CDR3 covers 12 residues. V dropped 1 base and J dropped 4 bases, with 6 bases sitting between them.

The chain carries TRBV7-2 and TRBJ2-7, with D perhaps TRBD1 or TRBD2 (5 bases each). V was shortened by 1 base and J by 9 bases, with 22 bases between the two germline ends. The CDR3 is 16 residues long. Germline values: CDR1 SGHTA, CDR2 FQGNSA. For the CDR3, the DNA is TGTGCCAGCAGCTTAGACTTGGTGCCCGAGGGACCCGGGCAGTACTTC. This codes for CASSLDLVPEGPGQYF.

The chain has TRBV7-9 and TRBJ2-1; 8 bases map to TRBD1. J lost 6 bases, V lost 5 bases, and 3 bases had no gene match. Germline V lookup: CDR1 SEHNR, CDR2 FQNEAQ (reference sequence). This CDR3 has 13 residues. The CDR3 nucleotides are TGTGCCAGCAGCCTTACAGGGGGCAATGAGCAGTTCTTC. The encoded protein is CASSLTGGNEQFF.